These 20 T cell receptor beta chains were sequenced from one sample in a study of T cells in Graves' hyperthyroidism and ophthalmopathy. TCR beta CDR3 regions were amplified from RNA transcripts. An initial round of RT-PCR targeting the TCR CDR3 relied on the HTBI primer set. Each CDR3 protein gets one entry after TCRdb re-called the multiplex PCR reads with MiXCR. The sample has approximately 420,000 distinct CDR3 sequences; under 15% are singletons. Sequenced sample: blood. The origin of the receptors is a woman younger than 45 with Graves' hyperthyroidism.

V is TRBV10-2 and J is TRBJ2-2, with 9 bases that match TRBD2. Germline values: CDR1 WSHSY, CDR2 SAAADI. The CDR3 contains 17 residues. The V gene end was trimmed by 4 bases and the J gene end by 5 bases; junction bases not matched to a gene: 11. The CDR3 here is CASSGLSGSHLTGELFF. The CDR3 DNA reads TGCGCCAGCAGTGGTCTTAGCGGGAGTCACCTTACCGGGGAGCTGTTTTTT.

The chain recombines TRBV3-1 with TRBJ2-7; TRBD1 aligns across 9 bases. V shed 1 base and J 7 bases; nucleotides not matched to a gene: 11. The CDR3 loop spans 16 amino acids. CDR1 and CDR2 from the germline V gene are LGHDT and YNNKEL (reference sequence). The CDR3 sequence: CASSQGRDRAKEEQYF. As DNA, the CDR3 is TGTGCCAGCAGCCAAGGACGGGACAGGGCGAAGGAGGAGCAGTACTTC.

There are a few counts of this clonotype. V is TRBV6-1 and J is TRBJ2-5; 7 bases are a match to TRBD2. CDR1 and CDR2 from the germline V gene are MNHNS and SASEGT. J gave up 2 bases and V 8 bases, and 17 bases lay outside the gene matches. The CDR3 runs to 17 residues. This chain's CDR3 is CASAGVGSDNGQETQYF. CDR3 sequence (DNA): TGTGCCAGCGCGGGGGTAGGATCGGATAACGGGCAAGAGACCCAGTACTTC.

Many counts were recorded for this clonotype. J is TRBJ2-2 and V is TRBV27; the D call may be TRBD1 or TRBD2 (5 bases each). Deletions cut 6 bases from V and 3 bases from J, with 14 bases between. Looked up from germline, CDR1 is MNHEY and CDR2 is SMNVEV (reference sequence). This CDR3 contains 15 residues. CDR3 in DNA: TGTGCCAGCAGCCGAACCCAGGGAGACACCGGGGAGCTGTTTTTT. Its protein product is CASSRTQGDTGELFF.

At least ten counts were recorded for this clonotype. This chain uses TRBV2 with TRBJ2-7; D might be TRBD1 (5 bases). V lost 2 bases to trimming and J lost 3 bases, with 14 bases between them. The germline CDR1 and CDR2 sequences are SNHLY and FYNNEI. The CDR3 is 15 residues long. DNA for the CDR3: TGTGCCAGCAGTGAACCGAACAGACAGAACTACGAGCAGTACTTC. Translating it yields CASSEPNRQNYEQYF. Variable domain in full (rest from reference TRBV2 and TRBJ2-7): EPEVTQTPSHQVTQMGQEVILRCVPISNHLYFYWYRQILGQKVEFLVSFYNNEISEKSEIFDDQFSVERPDGSNFTLKIRSTKLEDSAMYFCASSEPNRQNYEQYFGPGTRLTVT.

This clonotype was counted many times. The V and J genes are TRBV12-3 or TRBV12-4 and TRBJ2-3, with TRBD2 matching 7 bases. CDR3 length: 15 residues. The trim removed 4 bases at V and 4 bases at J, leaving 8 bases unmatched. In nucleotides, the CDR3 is TGTGCCAGCAGTTCCGCGGGAGCCGGGGCAGATACGCAGTATTTT. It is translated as CASSSAGAGADTQYF.

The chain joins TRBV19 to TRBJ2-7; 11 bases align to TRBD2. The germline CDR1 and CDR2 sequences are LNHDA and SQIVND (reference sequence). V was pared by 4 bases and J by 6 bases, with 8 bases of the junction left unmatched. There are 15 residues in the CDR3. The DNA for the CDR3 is TGTGCCAGTAGTACGACTAGCGGGACAGCCGGCGAGCAGTACTTC. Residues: CASSTTSGTAGEQYF.

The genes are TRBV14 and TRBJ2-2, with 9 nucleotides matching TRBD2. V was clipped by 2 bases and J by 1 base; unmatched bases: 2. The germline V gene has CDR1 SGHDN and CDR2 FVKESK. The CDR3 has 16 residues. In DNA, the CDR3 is TGTGCCAGCAGCCAACTAGCGGGAATGAACACCGGGGAGCTGTTTTTT. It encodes CASSQLAGMNTGELFF. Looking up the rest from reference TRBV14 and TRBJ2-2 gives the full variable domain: EAGVTQFPSHSVIEKGQTVTLRCDPISGHDNLYWYRRVMGKEIKFLLHFVKESKQDESGMPNNRFLAERTGGTYSTLKVQPAELEDSGVYFCASSQLAGMNTGELFFGEGSRLTVL.

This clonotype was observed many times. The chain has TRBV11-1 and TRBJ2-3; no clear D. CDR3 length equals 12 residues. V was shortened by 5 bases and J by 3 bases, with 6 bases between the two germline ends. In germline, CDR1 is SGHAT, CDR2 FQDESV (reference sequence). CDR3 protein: CASSVDTDTQYF. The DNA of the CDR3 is TGTGCCAGCAGCGTCGATACAGATACGCAGTATTTT.

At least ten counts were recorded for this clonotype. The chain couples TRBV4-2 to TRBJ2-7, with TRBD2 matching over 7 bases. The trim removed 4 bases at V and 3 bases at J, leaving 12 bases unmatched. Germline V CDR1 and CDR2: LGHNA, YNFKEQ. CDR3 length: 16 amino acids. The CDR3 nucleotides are TGTGCCAGCAGCCCCGACCTAGGGACTAAATACTACGAGCAGTACTTC. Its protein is CASSPDLGTKYYEQYF.

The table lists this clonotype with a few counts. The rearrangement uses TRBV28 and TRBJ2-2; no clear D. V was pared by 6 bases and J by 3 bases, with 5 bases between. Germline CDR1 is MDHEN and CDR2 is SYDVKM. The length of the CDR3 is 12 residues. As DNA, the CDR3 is TGTGCCAGCAGAAAGGACACCGGGGAGCTGTTTTTT. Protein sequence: CASRKDTGELFF.

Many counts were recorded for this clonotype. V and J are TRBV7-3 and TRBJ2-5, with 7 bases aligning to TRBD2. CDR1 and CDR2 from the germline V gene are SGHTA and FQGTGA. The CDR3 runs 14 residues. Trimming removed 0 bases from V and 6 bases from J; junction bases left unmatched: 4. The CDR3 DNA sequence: TGTGCCAGCAGCTTAACTGGGGGGGTTCAGACCCAGTACTTC. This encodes CASSLTGGVQTQYF.

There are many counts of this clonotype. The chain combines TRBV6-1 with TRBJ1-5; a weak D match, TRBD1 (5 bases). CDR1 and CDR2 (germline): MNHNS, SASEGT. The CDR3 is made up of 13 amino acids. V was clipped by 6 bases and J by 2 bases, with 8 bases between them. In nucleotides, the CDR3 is TGTGCCAGCAGCTGGGACGGCAATCAGCCCCAGCATTTT. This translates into CASSWDGNQPQHF.

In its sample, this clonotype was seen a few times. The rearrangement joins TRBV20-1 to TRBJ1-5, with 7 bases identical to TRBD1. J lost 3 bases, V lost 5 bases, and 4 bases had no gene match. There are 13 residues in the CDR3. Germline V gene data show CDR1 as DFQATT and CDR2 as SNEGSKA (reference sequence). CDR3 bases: TGCAGTGCTGCGGACAGGAACAATCAGCCCCAGCATTTT. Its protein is CSAADRNNQPQHF.

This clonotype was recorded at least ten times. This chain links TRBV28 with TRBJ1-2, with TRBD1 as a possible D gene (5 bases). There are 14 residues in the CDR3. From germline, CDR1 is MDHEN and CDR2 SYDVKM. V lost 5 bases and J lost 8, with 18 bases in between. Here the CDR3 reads CASSSIAATGGYTF. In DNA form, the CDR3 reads TGTGCCAGCAGTAGCATTGCGGCAACAGGAGGCTACACCTTC.

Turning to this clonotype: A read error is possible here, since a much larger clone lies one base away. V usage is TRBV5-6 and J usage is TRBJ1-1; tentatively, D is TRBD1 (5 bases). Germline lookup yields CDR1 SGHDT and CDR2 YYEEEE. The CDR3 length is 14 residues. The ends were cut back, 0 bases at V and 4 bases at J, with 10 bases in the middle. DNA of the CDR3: TGTGCCAGCAGCTTGGCCAGGGACCCCACTGAAGCTTTCTTT. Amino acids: CASSLARDPTEAFF.

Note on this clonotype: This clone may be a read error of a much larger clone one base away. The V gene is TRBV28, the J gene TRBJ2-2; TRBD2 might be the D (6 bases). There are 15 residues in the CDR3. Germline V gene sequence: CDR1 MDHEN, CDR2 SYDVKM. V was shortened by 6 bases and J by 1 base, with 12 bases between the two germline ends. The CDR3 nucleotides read TGTGCCAGCAGACCACGGGGGAGGAACACCGGGGAGCTGTTTTTT. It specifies CASRPRGRNTGELFF.

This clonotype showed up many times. The CDR3 loop is CASRTTGHNEQFF. The CDR3 nucleotides read TGTGCCAGCAGAACAACTGGACACAATGAGCAGTTCTTC. The chain recombines TRBV12-3 or TRBV12-4 with TRBJ2-1; D not certain. Trimming shortened V by 6 bases and J by 5 bases, and 11 bases separated the two germline ends. This CDR3 spans 13 amino acids.

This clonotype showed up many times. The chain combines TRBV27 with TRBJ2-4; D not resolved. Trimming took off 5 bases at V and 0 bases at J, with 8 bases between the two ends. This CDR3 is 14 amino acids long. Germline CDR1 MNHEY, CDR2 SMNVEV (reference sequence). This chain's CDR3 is CASSPGVAKNIQYF. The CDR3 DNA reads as TGTGCCAGCAGTCCCGGAGTAGCCAAAAACATTCAGTACTTC.

In DNA form, the CDR3 reads TGTGCCAGCAATGACAGGAGCTCCTATAATTCACCCCTCCACTTT. Its protein is CASNDRSSYNSPLHF. V and J are TRBV6-1 and TRBJ1-6, with D possibly TRBD1 on 6 matching bases. Between the trimmed V and J ends, which lost 7 bases and 0 bases, there was a span of 10 bases. Germline assignment: CDR1 MNHNS and CDR2 SASEGT. This CDR3 is 15 amino acids long.